This TCR beta chain is from a study of blood T cell repertoires in COVID-19. Study-wide background: Some COVID-19 samples were acute and others convalescent; all came from the United States, Italy and Spain.

The V gene's germline CDR1 is MGHRA and CDR2 YSYEKL. Trimming took 0 bases from V and 4 from J, leaving 11 bases between them. This CDR3 contains 15 residues. Assay: immunoSEQ multiplex PCR; the TCRdb copy retains only in-frame clones and omits some. This table has 150,000 to 200,000 clones, about 80% appearing once. Recruits, aged roughly 18 to 100 years, lived in around 24 US areas. The sequence derives from a woman between 55 and 75 years old who had recovered from COVID-19. This chain uses TRBV4-1 with TRBJ2-3; D may be TRBD2 (5 bases). Sequencing used PBMCs or T cells enriched from blood (not recorded which). The CDR3 loop is CASSQEGLLADTQYF. The DNA for the CDR3 is TGCGCCAGCAGCCAAGAAGGACTGCTGGCAGATACGCAGTATTTT.